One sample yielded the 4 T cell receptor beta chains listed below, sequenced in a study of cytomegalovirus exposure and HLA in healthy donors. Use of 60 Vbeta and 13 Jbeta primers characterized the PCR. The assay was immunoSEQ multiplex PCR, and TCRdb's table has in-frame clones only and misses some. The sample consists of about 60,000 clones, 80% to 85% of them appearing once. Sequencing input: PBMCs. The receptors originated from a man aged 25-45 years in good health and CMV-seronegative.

The CDR3 DNA sequence: TGTGCCAGCAGTACCGACAGTAACACCGGGGAGCTGTTTTTT. It encodes CASSTDSNTGELFF. V usage is TRBV28 and J usage is TRBJ2-2; D perhaps matches TRBD1 (5 bases). V shed 5 bases and J shed 2 bases, with 9 bases lying between them. The CDR3 sequence is 14 residues long. CDR1 MDHEN and CDR2 SYDVKM come from the germline V gene.

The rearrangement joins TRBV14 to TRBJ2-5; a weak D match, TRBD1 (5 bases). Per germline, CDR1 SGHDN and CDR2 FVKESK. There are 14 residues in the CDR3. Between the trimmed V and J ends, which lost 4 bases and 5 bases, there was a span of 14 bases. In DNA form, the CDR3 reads TGTGCCAGCAGCCCCTGGCAGGGCATGGAGACCCAGTACTTC. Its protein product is CASSPWQGMETQYF.

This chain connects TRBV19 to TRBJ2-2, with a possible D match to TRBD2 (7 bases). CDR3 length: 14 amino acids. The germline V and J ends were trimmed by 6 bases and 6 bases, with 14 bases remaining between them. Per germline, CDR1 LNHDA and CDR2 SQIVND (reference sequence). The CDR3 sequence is CASSWGGRAGELFF. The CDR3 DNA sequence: TGTGCCAGTAGCTGGGGGGGCCGGGCCGGGGAGCTGTTTTTT. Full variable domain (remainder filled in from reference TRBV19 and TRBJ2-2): DGGITQSPKYLFRKEGQNVTLSCEQNLNHDAMYWYRQDPGQGLRLIYYSQIVNDFQKGDIAEGYSVSREKKESFPLTVTSAQKNPTAFYLCASSWGGRAGELFFGEGSRLTVL.

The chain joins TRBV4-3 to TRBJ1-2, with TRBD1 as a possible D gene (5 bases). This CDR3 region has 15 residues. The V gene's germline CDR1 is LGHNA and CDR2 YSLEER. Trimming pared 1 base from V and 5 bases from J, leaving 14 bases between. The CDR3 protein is CASSQARQTAYGYTF. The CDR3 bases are TGCGCCAGCAGCCAAGCTAGGCAGACAGCATATGGCTACACCTTC.